The 4 T cell receptor beta chains listed next were all sequenced from one sample in a study of blood T cell repertoires in COVID-19. Profiling relied on immunoSEQ multiplex PCR, and the TCRdb table lists in-frame clones only, not all of them. The repertoire holds over 65,000 clones, with under 90% as singletons. Specimen: peripheral blood. These receptors came from an elderly man with acute or convalescent COVID-19.

The chain carries TRBV5-5 and TRBJ1-2; no reliable D call. CDR3 length: 13 residues. Looked up from germline, CDR1 is SGHKS and CDR2 is YYEKEE (reference sequence). V lost 1 base and J lost 7, with 11 bases in between. The CDR3 region is CASSLREVPGYTF. The CDR3 region has the DNA TGTGCCAGCAGCTTGCGGGAGGTACCTGGCTACACCTTC. The entire variable domain, with the rest obtained from reference TRBV5-5 and TRBJ1-2, is as follows: DAGVTQSPTHLIKTRGQQVTLRCSPISGHKSVSWYQQVLGQGPQFIFQYYEKEERGRGNFPDRFSARQFPNYSSELNVNALLLGDSALYLCASSLREVPGYTFGSGTRLTVV.

This chain connects TRBV2 to TRBJ2-7; 8 bases agree with TRBD1. This CDR3 has 15 residues. The V and J ends lost 3 bases and 3 bases, in that order; junction bases with no gene match: 7. Germline V gene data show CDR1 as SNHLY and CDR2 as FYNNEI. The DNA for the CDR3 is TGTGCCAGCAGTGACTCAGGGGGCCTAGACTACGAGCAGTACTTC. This sequence encodes CASSDSGGLDYEQYF. The full variable domain, rest sourced from reference TRBV2 and TRBJ2-7, is EPEVTQTPSHQVTQMGQEVILRCVPISNHLYFYWYRQILGQKVEFLVSFYNNEISEKSEIFDDQFSVERPDGSNFTLKIRSTKLEDSAMYFCASSDSGGLDYEQYFGPGTRLTVT.

The chain couples TRBV5-1 to TRBJ2-5; the match to TRBD1 covers 7 bases. This CDR3 region has 14 residues. The junction had 8 bases not matched to a gene; V was cut back by 4 bases and J by 5 bases. The germline CDR1 and CDR2 sequences are SGHRS and YFSETQ. The CDR3 reads CASSATGTRETQYF. The CDR3 DNA sequence: TGCGCCAGCAGCGCGACAGGGACCAGGGAGACCCAGTACTTC.

The chain uses TRBV28 and TRBJ2-3, with 8 bases aligning to TRBD2. Unmatched junction bases numbered 7, after V lost 7 bases and J lost 4 bases. CDR1 is MDHEN and CDR2 is SYDVKM in the germline V gene. The CDR3 consists of 14 residues. Written as DNA, the CDR3 is TGTGCCAGCATCTTTACTAGCGGAGCAGATACGCAGTATTTT. As protein: CASIFTSGADTQYF.